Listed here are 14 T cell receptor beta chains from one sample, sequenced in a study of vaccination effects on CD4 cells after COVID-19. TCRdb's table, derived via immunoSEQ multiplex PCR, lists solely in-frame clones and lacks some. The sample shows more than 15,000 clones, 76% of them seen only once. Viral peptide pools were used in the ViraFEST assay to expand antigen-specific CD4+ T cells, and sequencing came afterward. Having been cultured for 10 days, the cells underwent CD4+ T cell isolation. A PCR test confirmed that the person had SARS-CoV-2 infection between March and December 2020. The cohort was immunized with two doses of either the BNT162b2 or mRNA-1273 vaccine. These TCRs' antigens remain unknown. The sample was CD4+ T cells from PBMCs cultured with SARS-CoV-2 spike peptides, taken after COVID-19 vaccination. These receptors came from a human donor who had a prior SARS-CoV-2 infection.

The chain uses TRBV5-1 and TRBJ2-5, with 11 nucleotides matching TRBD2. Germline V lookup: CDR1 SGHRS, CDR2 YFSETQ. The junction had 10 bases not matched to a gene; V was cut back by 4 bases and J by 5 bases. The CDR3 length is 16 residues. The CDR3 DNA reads TGCGCCAGCAGCGTAGGGACTAGCGGAGATCGGGAGACCCAGTACTTC. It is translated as CASSVGTSGDRETQYF.

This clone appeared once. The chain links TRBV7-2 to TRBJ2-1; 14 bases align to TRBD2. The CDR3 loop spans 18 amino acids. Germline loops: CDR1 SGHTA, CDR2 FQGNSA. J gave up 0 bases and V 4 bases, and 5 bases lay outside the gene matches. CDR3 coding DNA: TGTGCCAGCAGCTCAGGGACTAGCGGGAGTTACTCCTACAATGAGCAGTTCTTC. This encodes CASSSGTSGSYSYNEQFF.

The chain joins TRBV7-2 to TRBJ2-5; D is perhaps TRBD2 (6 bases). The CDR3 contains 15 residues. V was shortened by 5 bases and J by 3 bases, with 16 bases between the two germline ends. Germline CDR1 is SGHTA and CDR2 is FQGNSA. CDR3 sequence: CASSTSSGVKETQYF. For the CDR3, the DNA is TGTGCCAGCAGCACCTCATCGGGAGTAAAAGAGACCCAGTACTTC.

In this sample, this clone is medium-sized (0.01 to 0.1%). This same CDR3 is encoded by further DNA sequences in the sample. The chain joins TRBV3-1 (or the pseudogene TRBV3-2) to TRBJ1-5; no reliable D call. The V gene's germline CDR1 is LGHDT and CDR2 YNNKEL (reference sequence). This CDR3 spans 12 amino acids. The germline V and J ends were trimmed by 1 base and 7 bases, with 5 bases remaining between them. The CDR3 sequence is CASSQVGQPQHF. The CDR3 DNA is TGTGCCAGCAGCCAAGTTGGGCAGCCCCAGCATTTT.

The CDR3, as DNA: TGTGCCAGCAGCCACTCGACAGATAGCTACGAGCAGTACTTC. It codes for CASSHSTDSYEQYF. This chain uses TRBV7-2 with TRBJ2-7, with D possibly TRBD1 on 5 matching bases. The CDR3 runs to 14 residues. Trimming removed 5 bases from V and 3 bases from J, with 14 bases in between. Germline V gene lookup returns CDR1 SGHTA and CDR2 FQGNSA.

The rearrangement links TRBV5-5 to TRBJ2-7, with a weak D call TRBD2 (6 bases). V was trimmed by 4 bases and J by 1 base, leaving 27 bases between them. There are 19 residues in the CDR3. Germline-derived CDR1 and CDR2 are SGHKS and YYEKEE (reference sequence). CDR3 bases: TGTGCCAGCAGCGTAGGGGCGGGACGGATAAACAGGCGGTCCTACGAGCAGTACTTC. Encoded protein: CASSVGAGRINRRSYEQYF.

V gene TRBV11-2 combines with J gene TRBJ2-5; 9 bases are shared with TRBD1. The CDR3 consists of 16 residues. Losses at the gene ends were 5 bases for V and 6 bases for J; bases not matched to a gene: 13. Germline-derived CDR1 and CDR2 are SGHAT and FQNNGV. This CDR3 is CASSTYVGTGSKTQYF. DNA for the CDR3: TGTGCCAGCAGCACCTATGTCGGGACAGGGTCAAAGACCCAGTACTTC.

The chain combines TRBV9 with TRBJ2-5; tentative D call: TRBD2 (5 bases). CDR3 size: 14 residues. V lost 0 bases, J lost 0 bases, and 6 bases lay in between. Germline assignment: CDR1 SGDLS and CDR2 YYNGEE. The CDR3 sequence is CASSVGGDQETQYF. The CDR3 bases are TGTGCCAGCAGCGTAGGGGGAGACCAAGAGACCCAGTACTTC.

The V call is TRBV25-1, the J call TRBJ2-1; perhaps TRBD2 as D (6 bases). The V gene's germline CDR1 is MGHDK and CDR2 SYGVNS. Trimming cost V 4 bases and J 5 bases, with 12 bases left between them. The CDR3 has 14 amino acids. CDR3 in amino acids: CASSAPGLNNEQFF. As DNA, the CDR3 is TGTGCCAGCAGTGCGCCGGGACTCAACAATGAGCAGTTCTTC.

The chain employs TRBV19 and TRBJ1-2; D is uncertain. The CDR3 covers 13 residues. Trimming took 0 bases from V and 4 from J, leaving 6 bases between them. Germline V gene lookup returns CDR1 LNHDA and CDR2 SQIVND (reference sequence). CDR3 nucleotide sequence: TGTGCCAGTAGTATAGAGGGGAGCTATGGCTACACCTTC. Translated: CASSIEGSYGYTF.

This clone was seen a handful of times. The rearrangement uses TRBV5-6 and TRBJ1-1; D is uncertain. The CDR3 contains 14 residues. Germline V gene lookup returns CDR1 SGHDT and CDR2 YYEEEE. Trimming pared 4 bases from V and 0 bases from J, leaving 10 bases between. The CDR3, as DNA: TGTGCCAGCAGCGGCAAGGTTTTGAACACTGAAGCTTTCTTT. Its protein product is CASSGKVLNTEAFF.

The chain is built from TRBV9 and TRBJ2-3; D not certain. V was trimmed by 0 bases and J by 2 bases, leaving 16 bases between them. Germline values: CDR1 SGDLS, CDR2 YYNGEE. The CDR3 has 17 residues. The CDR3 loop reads CASSVGTTHRLTDTQYF. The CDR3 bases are TGTGCCAGCAGCGTAGGAACTACCCATCGACTCACAGATACGCAGTATTTT.

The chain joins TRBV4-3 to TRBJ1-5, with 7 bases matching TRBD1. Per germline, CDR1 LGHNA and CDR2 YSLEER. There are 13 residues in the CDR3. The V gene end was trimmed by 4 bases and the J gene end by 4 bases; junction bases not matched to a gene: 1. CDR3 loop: CASSRDRNQPQHF. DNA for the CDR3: TGCGCCAGCAGCCGGGACAGAAATCAGCCCCAGCATTTT.

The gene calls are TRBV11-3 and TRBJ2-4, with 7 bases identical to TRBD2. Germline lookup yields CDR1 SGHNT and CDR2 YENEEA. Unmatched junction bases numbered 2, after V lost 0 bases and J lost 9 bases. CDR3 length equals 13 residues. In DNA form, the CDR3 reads TGTGCCAGCAGCTTAGAGGGGACTACCATTCAGTACTTC. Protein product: CASSLEGTTIQYF.